This TCR beta chain came from a study of cytomegalovirus exposure and HLA in healthy donors. About the study: T cells numbering some 170 million yielded some 120 million unique TCR beta sequences in an earlier analysis. Overall study results and limits: It emerged from a later analysis that several of the most significant clusters appeared to be linked to common viral pathogens.

Likely unrecorded immune exposures existed in these nominally healthy donors. Concerning this clone itself: Its target is unknown.

This PCR relied on a set of 60 Vbeta primers and 13 Jbeta primers. The method was immunoSEQ multiplex PCR; TCRdb's version includes in-frame clones alone and lacks a portion of them. The table shows some 140,000 clones, with roughly 83% occurring only once. V lost 5 bases to trimming and J lost 5 bases; unmatched junction nucleotides: 3. Germline assignment: CDR1 MNHNY and CDR2 SVGAGI (reference sequence). CDR3 length: 14 amino acids. Specimen: PBMCs. The receptor was derived from a female donor in good health and CMV-seronegative. The chain links TRBV6-6 to TRBJ1-6; the match to TRBD1 covers 7 bases. The DNA for the CDR3 is TGTGCCAGCAGTCGGGACAGTGATAATTCACCCCTCCACTTT. It codes for CASSRDSDNSPLHF.